The 6 T cell receptor beta chains reported below all come from one sample, sequenced in a study of neoadjuvant anti-PD-1 for oral cavity cancer. The data were produced by immunoSEQ multiplex PCR, yet TCRdb's version contains in-frame clones alone and is incomplete. The sample consists of 30,000 to 40,000 clones, more than 75% of them appearing once. The sample in question was PBMCs, obtained before nivolumab (anti-PD-1) treatment. Receptors were obtained from a person aged 35-80 years with oral cavity squamous cell carcinoma.

The chain is built from TRBV10-3 and TRBJ2-2, with D perhaps matching TRBD1 or TRBD2 (5 bases each). This CDR3 is built from 15 residues. Germline values: CDR1 ENHRY, CDR2 SYGVKD. V lost 6 bases and J 1 base, leaving 12 bases between the germline ends. As DNA, the CDR3 is TGTGCCATCAGCCCCGGGACGGTGAACACCGGGGAGCTGTTTTTT. Encoded protein: CAISPGTVNTGELFF.

V is TRBV25-1 and J is TRBJ1-1; D may be TRBD1 (5 bases). The CDR3 runs 15 residues. The V gene's germline CDR1 is MGHDK and CDR2 SYGVNS. The V and J ends lost 5 bases and 2 bases respectively, with 15 bases between them. DNA for the CDR3: TGTGCCAGCAGTTTTTCCGTGAGGGGTAACACTGAAGCTTTCTTT. Amino acids: CASSFSVRGNTEAFF.

The V gene is TRBV19, the J gene TRBJ1-5; 9 nucleotides align to TRBD1. The CDR3 is made up of 17 amino acids. V trimming: 6 bases; J trimming: 7 bases; junction bases outside the gene matches: 16. The germline gives CDR1 LNHDA, CDR2 SQIVND (reference sequence). The CDR3 region has the DNA TGTGCCAGTAGCTTATCGACCGGGACAGGGTCAAGACAGCCCCAGCATTTT. Its protein product is CASSLSTGTGSRQPQHF.

J is TRBJ2-3 and V is TRBV9; D is possibly TRBD2 (5 bases). V lost 3 bases and J lost 5, with 13 bases in between. The germline V gene encodes CDR1 SGDLS and CDR2 YYNGEE. This CDR3 contains 14 residues. In DNA, the CDR3 is TGTGCCAGCAGCGCCCGAGGGAATGTAGATACGCAGTATTTT. It is translated as CASSARGNVDTQYF.

A single count supports this clone. This sequence joins TRBV10-1 and TRBJ1-1, with D perhaps TRBD1 (6 bases). This CDR3 spans 14 amino acids. Trimming took off 5 bases at V and 4 bases at J, with 14 bases between the two ends. Per germline, CDR1 WNHNN and CDR2 SYGVQD (reference sequence). CDR3 bases: TGCGCCAGCAGTCCAACAGGGATCCCCACTGAAGCTTTCTTT. Its translation: CASSPTGIPTEAFF.

The genes are TRBV4-3 and TRBJ1-4; the match to TRBD1 covers 7 bases. The CDR3 runs 14 residues. The junction had 1 base not matched to a gene; V was cut back by 0 bases and J by 6 bases. Germline V gene lookup returns CDR1 LGHNA and CDR2 YSLEER. The CDR3 protein is CASSQDRGYEKLFF. In nucleotides, the CDR3 is TGCGCCAGCAGCCAAGACAGGGGGTATGAAAAACTGTTTTTT.